A single sample gave rise to the 16 T cell receptor beta chains below, sequenced in a study of persistence of HIV-infected CD4 T cells. Their antigens are not known. The libraries were made with immunoSEQ version 4 in survey mode. The protocol was immunoSEQ multiplex PCR, while the TCRdb copy is restricted to in-frame clones and leaves out a portion. The sample contains 40,000 to 60,000 clones, 75% to 90% of which appear only once. This nonspecific control used anti-CD3/anti-CD28 bead stimulation of CD4+ T cells. Sorting of responding CD4+ T cells relied on upregulated CD40 ligand together with CD69. The input for sequencing was CD4+ T cells sorted from PBMCs after approximately 19-hour stimulation, taken from a patient who received antiretroviral therapy. The receptors here all came from an adult woman with HIV who was CMV-seropositive.

The rearrangement links TRBV27 to TRBJ2-7, with 11 bases that match TRBD2. Germline loops: CDR1 MNHEY, CDR2 SMNVEV (reference sequence). There are 16 residues in the CDR3. The J segment lost 3 bases and the V segment lost 3 bases, leaving 7 bases of the junction unmatched. CDR3 loop: CASSFRTGTSGYEQYF. The CDR3 DNA reads as TGTGCCAGCAGTTTCCGTACCGGGACTAGCGGCTACGAGCAGTACTTC.

Only one count was recorded for this clone. The rearrangement joins TRBV7-8 to TRBJ1-6, with 7 bases aligning to TRBD1. Trimming removed 2 bases from V and 12 bases from J; junction bases left unmatched: 13. CDR3 length: 16 residues. Germline V lookup: CDR1 SGHVS, CDR2 FQNEAQ. The CDR3 sequence: CASSLRSTGPLGPLHF. As DNA, the CDR3 is TGTGCCAGCAGCTTACGTTCGACAGGGCCTTTGGGACCCCTCCACTTT.

This chain connects TRBV6-1 to TRBJ1-2; 9 nucleotides agree with TRBD1. From germline, CDR1 is MNHNS and CDR2 SASEGT. This CDR3 spans 16 amino acids. V trimming: 3 bases; J trimming: 8 bases; junction bases outside the gene matches: 13. CDR3 nucleotides: TGTGCCAGCAGTGAGGGGGCTTTACAGGGGGCTATAGGCTACACCTTC. Translating it yields CASSEGALQGAIGYTF.

The V gene is TRBV2, the J gene TRBJ2-7; 7 positions agree with TRBD1. The CDR3 totals 13 residues. V lost 6 bases, J lost 6 bases, and 8 bases stayed unmatched. Germline-derived CDR1 and CDR2 are SNHLY and FYNNEI. The CDR3 coding sequence is TGTGCCAGCAGAATAGAGACAGGGCTCGAGCAGTACTTC. This encodes CASRIETGLEQYF.

In its sample, this clone was seen once. The chain has TRBV13 and TRBJ2-7; 11 bases agree with TRBD1. Losses at the gene ends were 5 bases for V and 7 bases for J; bases not matched to a gene: 7. There are 14 residues in the CDR3. CDR1 PRHDT and CDR2 FYEKMQ come from the germline V gene (reference sequence). As DNA, the CDR3 is TGTGCCAGCAGCCCCGGACAGGGGGCGCGAGAGCAGTACTTC. It codes for CASSPGQGAREQYF.

This chain links TRBV7-3 with TRBJ2-7, with 13 bases lining up with TRBD2. Trimming cost V 4 bases and J 7 bases; bases outside gene matches: 13. CDR1 is SGHTA, CDR2 FQGTGA, per germline. CDR3 length: 17 amino acids. CDR3 sequence: CASSSTGTSGVLAEQYF. The CDR3 nucleotides read TGTGCCAGCAGCTCCACCGGGACTAGCGGGGTTCTAGCTGAGCAGTACTTC.

V gene TRBV3-1 (or the pseudogene TRBV3-2) combines with J gene TRBJ1-5; D is undetermined. The CDR3 has 14 residues. The V end was cut by 4 bases, the J end by 5 bases, with 12 bases between. Per the germline V gene, CDR1 is LGHDT and CDR2 is YNNKEL (reference sequence). The chain's CDR3 is CASSPTQNDQPQHF. CDR3 nucleotides: TGTGCCAGCAGCCCAACCCAAAACGATCAGCCCCAGCATTTT.

The chain couples TRBV6-5 to TRBJ2-7; D gene unclear. Trimming cost V 2 bases and J 7 bases, with 9 bases left between them. CDR1 and CDR2 (germline): MNHEY, SVGAGI. This CDR3 is 12 amino acids long. The CDR3 DNA reads as TGTGCCAGCAGTTACAGGGTTATAGAGCAGTACTTC. Translated, it gives CASSYRVIEQYF.

There are a few counts of this clone. The chain carries TRBV27 and TRBJ2-2; D may be TRBD1 (5 bases). The CDR3 runs 17 residues. Trimming removed 7 bases at V and 0 bases at J, with 18 bases between. The germline CDR1 and CDR2 sequences are MNHEY and SMNVEV (reference sequence). The CDR3 DNA reads TGTGCCAGCAAGCCACCCAGGGTACTCGCGAACACCGGGGAGCTGTTTTTT. Encoded protein: CASKPPRVLANTGELFF.

The chain joins TRBV6-6 to TRBJ1-2, with TRBD1 matching over 7 bases. This CDR3 is built from 12 residues. Trimming removed 5 bases from V and 5 bases from J; junction bases left unmatched: 2. Looked up from germline, CDR1 is MNHNY and CDR2 is SVGAGI (reference sequence). The DNA of the CDR3 is TGTGCCAGCAGTAACAGGGGTTATGGCTACACCTTC. This codes for CASSNRGYGYTF.

The chain uses TRBV28 and TRBJ2-7, with D unclear. The CDR3 sequence is 11 residues long. V gave up 3 bases and J gave up 4 bases, with 4 bases separating them. Germline CDR1 is MDHEN and CDR2 is SYDVKM. CDR3 in amino acids: CASSLNYEQYF. CDR3 in DNA: TGTGCCAGCAGTTTGAATTACGAGCAGTACTTC.

CDR3 loop: CASSLDSTGSSYNEQFF. CDR3 bases: TGTGCCAGCAGTCTGGACTCGACAGGTAGCTCCTACAATGAGCAGTTCTTC. The V gene is TRBV2, the J gene TRBJ2-1, with D perhaps matching TRBD1 (6 bases). Trimming took off 5 bases at V and 0 bases at J, with 17 bases between the two ends. The CDR3 spans 17 residues. Germline V gene lookup returns CDR1 SNHLY and CDR2 FYNNEI.

This chain connects TRBV5-1 to TRBJ1-4; D is uncertain. V shed 0 bases and J shed 5 bases, with 8 bases lying between them. The CDR3 is made up of 14 amino acids. The V gene's germline CDR1 is SGHRS and CDR2 YFSETQ. The CDR3 loop reads CASSLGGRNEKLFF. The CDR3 region has the DNA TGCGCCAGCAGCTTGGGGGGAAGAAATGAAAAACTGTTTTTT.

The chain recombines TRBV6-6 with TRBJ1-6; D unclear. CDR3 length equals 15 residues. V lost 3 bases, J lost 8 bases, and 14 bases lay in between. CDR1 MNHNY and CDR2 SVGAGI come from the germline V gene (reference sequence). The CDR3 spells CASSYEGHKDSPLHF. Here the CDR3 DNA reads TGTGCCAGCAGTTATGAGGGCCATAAGGATTCACCCCTCCACTTT.

The rearrangement links TRBV28 to TRBJ2-1; maybe TRBD1 (6 bases). Trimming shortened V by 1 base and J by 2 bases, and 12 bases separated the two germline ends. The CDR3 spans 16 residues. Looked up from germline, CDR1 is MDHEN and CDR2 is SYDVKM. CDR3 DNA: TGTGCCAGCAGTTTATTCGTCAGGACAGCCTACAATGAGCAGTTCTTC. It codes for CASSLFVRTAYNEQFF.

CDR3 sequence (DNA): TGTGCCAGCAGCGATCTCCCCGTCCCAACGCAGTATTTT. Its translation is CASSDLPVPTQYF. This chain links TRBV7-2 with TRBJ2-3; D call uncertain. V gave up 5 bases and J gave up 9 bases, with 15 bases separating them. There are 13 residues in the CDR3. Germline loops: CDR1 SGHTA, CDR2 FQGNSA.